Sequencing of this TCR beta chain was carried out in a study of blood T cell repertoires in COVID-19. The CDR3 contains 14 residues. Germline CDR1 is LNHDA and CDR2 is SQIVND (reference sequence). The V segment lost 5 bases and the J segment 3 bases; nucleotides outside the gene matches: 4. In the original processing: Cell counts per sample came from amplifying reference gene primers. Clones were read by immunoSEQ multiplex PCR, and TCRdb kept only the in-frame ones, dropping some. V, J and clone size are taken as reported in that table, and D and trimming were inferred from the DNA itself. This table holds roughly 120,000 clones, 85% found once.

This clonotype was sampled from a human donor in a cohort sampled during active COVID-19. V gene TRBV19 combines with J gene TRBJ2-3; TRBD1 matches 8 bases. Sequencing was performed on peripheral blood. Here the CDR3 DNA reads TGTGCCAGTAGTCGACAGGGGTGGACAGATACGCAGTATTTT. Encoded protein: CASSRQGWTDTQYF.